This TCR beta chain was recovered during a study of identical twins. As regards this clonotype: Its antigen is not known.

Unique molecular identifiers were in the cDNA, with template-switch universal primer binding. TCRdb used MiXCR to reprocess the 5' RACE reads, holding one entry per CDR3 protein. Of 600,000 to 800,000 distinct CDR3 sequences in the sample, approximately 21% were seen once. After removal of 2 bases from V and 2 bases from J, the junction contained 4 bases not matched to a gene. This CDR3 is 15 amino acids long. Germline V gene lookup returns CDR1 SGHRS and CDR2 YFSETQ. Study-level findings and limits: With beta out-of-frame sequences, excess sharing by twins was weaker.

The data were also submitted as part of a second study, on T cells expressing NK-cell markers.

The chain uses TRBV5-1 and TRBJ2-3; 8 bases fit TRBD2. The sample comprised PBMCs. This clonotype was obtained from a woman younger than 35 in good health. CDR3 nucleotides: TGCGCCAGCAGCTTCGAGCGGGGGTACACAGATACGCAGTATTTT. Translation gives CASSFERGYTDTQYF.